This T cell receptor (beta chain) appears in the sequencing data of a study of cytomegalovirus exposure and HLA in healthy donors. Whole-study results and caveats: Researchers catalogued under 200 TCR beta chains as cytomegalovirus-associated. According to a subsequent analysis, TCR clusters from the first cohort were inclined to appear together in the roughly 120 validation repertoires. Testing in vitro showed three CMV-associated chains specific for CMV antigens.

Donors were drawn from the approximately 120-subject validation cohort, separate from the roughly 700-subject first cohort. The count of this clone is one. Its antigen remains unidentified. Sequencing was performed with immunoSEQ multiplex PCR; in TCRdb, only in-frame clones are kept and a portion is missing. The table lists 250,000 to 400,000 clones, 88% of them singletons. Between the trimmed V and J ends, which lost 0 bases and 4 bases, there was a span of 22 bases. CDR1 and CDR2 from the germline V gene are SGHDN and FVKESK. The CDR3 spans 18 residues. This receptor was obtained from a man younger than 40 in good health and CMV-seronegative. The sequencing sample was made of PBMCs. The chain links TRBV14 to TRBJ2-7; D perhaps matches TRBD2 (7 bases). Here the CDR3 reads CASSQEKRGASSRYEQYF. As DNA, the CDR3 is TGTGCCAGCAGCCAAGAGAAACGGGGGGCCTCCTCACGATACGAGCAGTACTTC.